A selection of T cell receptor beta chains follows, all from one sample in a study of CD8+CD57+ T cells in acquired aplastic anemia. Each CDR3 protein is one row after TCRdb ran MiXCR on the reads. This table has about 98,000 distinct CDR3 sequences, 55% to 75% appearing once. Sequenced: sorted CD4+, CD8+, or CD8+CD57+ T cells (not recorded which) from PBMCs. The source of these receptors is a human donor with aplastic anemia. The CDR3 runs from the conserved cysteine through the conserved F or W. The D gene is left open where the match is weak. Where a row states a size, it is once, few, many or the class of an expanded clone; other rows omit it.

D gene: .; J gene: TRBJ1-4; V gene: TRBV29-1; clone size: .; CDR3 protein: CSVNLPAHNEKLFF; CDR3 DNA: TGCAGCGTGAATTTACCGGCCCATAATGAAAAACTGTTTTTT
D gene: .; J gene: TRBJ1-2; V gene: TRBV25-1; clone size: .; CDR3 protein: CASSDSSRAGIHYGYTF; CDR3 DNA: TGTGCCAGCAGTGATTCCAGTAGGGCAGGGATACATTATGGCTACACCTTC
D gene: .; J gene: TRBJ2-1; V gene: TRBV5-4; clone size: .; CDR3 protein: CASSLGTNEQFF; CDR3 DNA: TGTGCCAGCAGCTTGGGGACCAATGAGCAGTTCTTC
D gene: TRBD2; J gene: TRBJ2-1; V gene: TRBV10-2; clone size: .; CDR3 protein: CASRTGGTNNEQFF; CDR3 DNA: TGCGCCAGCAGAACGGGGGGGACTAACAATGAGCAGTTCTTC
D gene: .; J gene: TRBJ2-7; V gene: TRBV7-2; clone size: .; CDR3 protein: CASSSTQTGIYEQYF; CDR3 DNA: TGTGCCAGCAGCTCAACACAAACAGGAATCTACGAGCAGTACTTC
D gene: .; J gene: TRBJ1-1; V gene: TRBV20-1; clone size: few; CDR3 protein: CSARVGDTEAFF; CDR3 DNA: TGCAGTGCTAGAGTGGGTGACACTGAAGCTTTCTTT
D gene: .; J gene: TRBJ2-5; V gene: TRBV2; clone size: .; CDR3 protein: CASSPIASRGQETQYF; CDR3 DNA: TGTGCCAGCAGCCCGATAGCGTCACGCGGTCAAGAGACCCAGTACTTC
D gene: .; J gene: TRBJ1-2; V gene: TRBV12-3/TRBV12-4; clone size: many; CDR3 protein: CASRVQGGYGYTF; CDR3 DNA: TGTGCCAGCAGAGTACAGGGAGGCTATGGCTACACCTTC
D gene: .; J gene: TRBJ1-5; V gene: TRBV10-3; clone size: .; CDR3 protein: CAIREDSRNQPQHF; CDR3 DNA: TGTGCCATCAGGGAAGACAGTCGGAATCAGCCCCAGCATTTT
D gene: .; J gene: TRBJ2-7; V gene: TRBV5-5; clone size: .; CDR3 protein: CASSVDTASYEQYF; CDR3 DNA: TGTGCCAGCAGCGTGGACACAGCCTCCTACGAGCAGTACTTC
D gene: .; J gene: TRBJ2-3; V gene: TRBV10-3; clone size: .; CDR3 protein: CAITEGERIVTDTQYF; CDR3 DNA: TGTGCCATCACCGAAGGGGAACGGATCGTCACAGATACGCAGTATTTT
D gene: TRBD1; J gene: TRBJ1-2; V gene: TRBV6-1; clone size: .; CDR3 protein: CASSPITGGYGYTF; CDR3 DNA: TGTGCCAGCAGTCCCATTACAGGGGGCTATGGCTACACCTTC
D gene: .; J gene: TRBJ2-3; V gene: TRBV29-1; clone size: .; CDR3 protein: CSAEGTSTDTQYF; CDR3 DNA: TGCAGCGCTGAGGGGACTAGCACAGATACGCAGTATTTT
D gene: TRBD1; J gene: TRBJ1-2; V gene: TRBV29-1; clone size: few; CDR3 protein: CSVEGAGTGADYGYTF; CDR3 DNA: TGCAGCGTTGAGGGTGCAGGGACAGGGGCAGACTATGGCTACACCTTC
D gene: TRBD1; J gene: TRBJ1-6; V gene: TRBV2; clone size: few; CDR3 protein: CASTTQGAGSPLHF; CDR3 DNA: TGTGCCAGCACCACCCAGGGGGCAGGGTCACCCCTCCACTTT
D gene: .; J gene: TRBJ1-1; V gene: TRBV2; clone size: .; CDR3 protein: CASTAASRNTEAFF; CDR3 DNA: TGTGCCAGCACCGCAGCATCCCGGAACACTGAAGCTTTCTTT
D gene: .; J gene: TRBJ2-5; V gene: TRBV24-1; clone size: few; CDR3 protein: CATSDGTQETQYF; CDR3 DNA: TGTGCCACCAGTGATGGGACACAAGAGACCCAGTACTTC
D gene: .; J gene: TRBJ2-5; V gene: TRBV20-1; clone size: .; CDR3 protein: CSARRHEQETQYF; CDR3 DNA: TGCAGTGCTCGAAGGCACGAGCAAGAGACCCAGTACTTC
D gene: .; J gene: TRBJ1-2; V gene: TRBV12-3/TRBV12-4; clone size: .; CDR3 protein: CASSLAGAINYGYTF; CDR3 DNA: TGTGCCAGCAGTTTAGCGGGAGCTATCAACTATGGCTACACCTTC
D gene: TRBD2; J gene: TRBJ2-3; V gene: TRBV2; clone size: .; CDR3 protein: CASSWGGSTDTQYF; CDR3 DNA: TGTGCCAGCAGTTGGGGCGGGAGTACAGATACGCAGTATTTT
D gene: TRBD1; J gene: TRBJ1-2; V gene: TRBV5-1; clone size: .; CDR3 protein: CASSSTGGQGGNYGYTF; CDR3 DNA: TGCGCCAGCAGCTCTACCGGCGGGCAGGGGGGAAACTATGGCTACACCTTC
D gene: .; J gene: TRBJ1-2; V gene: TRBV6-1; clone size: .; CDR3 protein: CASTQENYGHTF; CDR3 DNA: TGTGCCAGCACACAGGAAAACTATGGCCACACCTTC
D gene: TRBD1; J gene: TRBJ2-5; V gene: TRBV10-1; clone size: .; CDR3 protein: CASRLLDRERETQYF; CDR3 DNA: TGCGCCAGTCGCCTATTGGACAGGGAGCGGGAGACCCAGTACTTC
D gene: TRBD2; J gene: TRBJ2-1; V gene: TRBV20-1; clone size: .; CDR3 protein: CSARFLAAFYNEQFF; CDR3 DNA: TGCAGTGCTAGGTTCCTAGCGGCATTCTACAATGAGCAGTTCTTC
D gene: .; J gene: TRBJ2-2; V gene: TRBV2; clone size: many; CDR3 protein: CASSEEHPGTGELFF; CDR3 DNA: TGTGCCAGCAGTGAAGAACACCCTGGCACCGGGGAGCTGTTTTTT